This T cell receptor beta chain was obtained from a study of shared T cell receptors in the human thymus. V lost 5 bases to trimming and J lost 5 bases; unmatched junction nucleotides: 8. The CDR3 loop spans 14 amino acids. In germline, CDR1 is SGDLS, CDR2 YYNGEE. Data came from immunoSEQ multiplex PCR; TCRdb stores just in-frame clones and leaves some out. The repertoire holds about 540,000 clones, with roughly 74% as singletons. Another study also made use of these data, one on human thymus T cells. That source reports: Resections obtained during corrective heart surgery supplied the thymus tissue. Thymic repertoires overlap heavily among unrelated individuals, related research has reported.

The clonotype originates from a boy under three years old with a congenital heart defect. The sample was thymocytes. The chain uses TRBV9 and TRBJ2-5; 8 nucleotides agree with TRBD2. The CDR3 loop is CASSDRGGGETQYF. In DNA form, the CDR3 reads TGTGCCAGCAGTGACCGGGGGGGCGGGGAGACCCAGTACTTC.